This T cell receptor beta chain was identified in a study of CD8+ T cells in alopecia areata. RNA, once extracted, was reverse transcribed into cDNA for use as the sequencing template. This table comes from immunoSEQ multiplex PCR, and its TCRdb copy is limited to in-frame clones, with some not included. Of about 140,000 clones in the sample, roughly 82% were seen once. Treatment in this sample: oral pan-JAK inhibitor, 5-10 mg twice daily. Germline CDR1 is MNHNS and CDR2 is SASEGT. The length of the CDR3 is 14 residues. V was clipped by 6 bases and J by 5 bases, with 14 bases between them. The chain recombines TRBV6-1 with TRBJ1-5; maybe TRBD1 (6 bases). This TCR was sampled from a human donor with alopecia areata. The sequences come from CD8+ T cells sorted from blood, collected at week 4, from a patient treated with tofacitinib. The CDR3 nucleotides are TGTGCCAGCAGAGGAATTGGGGGCGATCAGCCCCAGCATTTT. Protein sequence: CASRGIGGDQPQHF.